Following are 18 T cell receptor beta chains from one sample sequenced in a study of T-cell memory formation after mild COVID-19. One entry per CDR3 protein, called by TCRdb with MiXCR from the 5' RACE reads. The sample holds about 190,000 distinct CDR3 sequences, 10% seen once. The material sequenced was PBMCs or a T cell subset sorted from them (not recorded which). These receptors all come from a young man who had mild COVID-19 (a few samples of this study predate the infection). Cell type and time point are not known.

This clonotype was recorded once. CDR3 bases: TGTGCCAGCAGCCCTGGGGACAGGGTGGATACGCAGTATTTT. Amino acid sequence: CASSPGDRVDTQYF. The V gene is TRBV7-3, the J gene TRBJ2-3, with 9 bases fitting TRBD1. Germline CDR1 reads SGHTA; CDR2 reads FQGTGA. With V trimmed by 5 bases and J by 6 bases, 6 bases remained unmatched. This CDR3 comprises 14 residues.

At least ten counts were recorded for this clonotype. The CDR3 DNA reads TGCGCCAGCAGCTTGGAGGCCACAGATACGCAGTATTTT. This codes for CASSLEATDTQYF. This chain connects TRBV5-1 to TRBJ2-3; D uncertain. V was clipped by 0 bases and J by 2 bases, with 4 bases between them. The V gene's germline CDR1 is SGHRS and CDR2 YFSETQ. The CDR3 contains 13 residues.

The CDR3 sequence is CASSWGPNYGYTF. Written as DNA, the CDR3 is TGTGCCAGCAGCTGGGGGCCTAACTATGGCTACACCTTC. This chain joins TRBV7-2 and TRBJ1-2; TRBD1 might be the D (6 bases). Germline values: CDR1 SGHTA, CDR2 FQGNSA. V dropped 4 bases and J dropped 0 bases, with 6 bases sitting between them. The CDR3 sequence is 13 residues long. The entire variable domain, with the rest obtained from reference TRBV7-2 and TRBJ1-2, is as follows: GAGVSQSPSNKVTEKGKDVELRCDPISGHTALYWYRQSLGQGLEFLIYFQGNSAPDKSGLPSDRFSAERTGGSVSTLTIQRTQQEDSAVYLCASSWGPNYGYTFGSGTRLTVV.

This clonotype has just a few counts. This chain connects TRBV24-1 to TRBJ2-3, with D perhaps TRBD1 or TRBD2 (5 bases each). The V and J ends lost 8 bases and 0 bases respectively, with 8 bases between them. This CDR3 is 13 amino acids long. From germline, CDR1 is KGHDR and CDR2 SFDVKD. The CDR3 is CATIGGSTDTQYF. The CDR3, as DNA: TGTGCCACCATTGGGGGAAGCACAGATACGCAGTATTTT.

This clonotype was counted at least ten times. This sequence joins TRBV12-3 or TRBV12-4 and TRBJ2-5; possible D gene TRBD2, 6 bases. The CDR3 totals 13 residues. V was pared by 2 bases and J by 7 bases, with 11 bases between. In nucleotides, the CDR3 is TGTGCCAGCAGTTTACTTTTGGGGGGGACCCAGTACTTC. Translating gives CASSLLLGGTQYF.

The J gene is TRBJ1-5, the V gene TRBV4-1, with 9 nucleotides matching TRBD1. The CDR3 runs 15 residues. V shed 3 bases and J 6 bases; nucleotides not matched to a gene: 6. Germline V lookup: CDR1 MGHRA, CDR2 YSYEKL. The CDR3 DNA reads TGCGCCAGCAGCCAGGATGGACAGGGGAGTCAGCCCCAGCATTTT. Translating it yields CASSQDGQGSQPQHF.

This rearrangement joins TRBV5-1 to TRBJ2-2; D is unresolved. V was shortened by 1 base and J by 4 bases, with 5 bases between the two germline ends. The CDR3 runs to 13 residues. Germline CDR1 SGHRS, CDR2 YFSETQ. CDR3 DNA: TGCGCCAGCAGCTTGTTTAGCACCGGGGAGCTGTTTTTT. Its translation: CASSLFSTGELFF.

This clonotype was observed at least ten times. The chain links TRBV5-1 to TRBJ1-6; D might be TRBD1 (5 bases). Trimming left V 4 bases short and J 5 bases short, with 13 bases between. Germline CDR1 reads SGHRS; CDR2 reads YFSETQ. The CDR3 runs to 15 residues. CDR3 in amino acids: CASSLSSGNNSPLHF. For the CDR3, the DNA is TGCGCCAGCAGCCTGAGCTCAGGGAATAATTCACCCCTCCACTTT.

This clonotype appeared a few times. The chain joins TRBV9 to TRBJ2-3; D is ambiguous. Germline V gene lookup returns CDR1 SGDLS and CDR2 YYNGEE. The CDR3 totals 11 residues. Trimming removed 0 bases at V and 9 bases at J, with 5 bases between. CDR3 sequence reads: CASSVVGTQYF. The DNA of the CDR3 is TGTGCCAGCAGCGTAGTAGGAACGCAGTATTTT.

This clonotype has only a few counts. This chain uses TRBV6-6 with TRBJ2-7; D gene unclear. V lost 8 bases, J lost 5 bases, and 4 bases lay in between. The V gene's germline CDR1 is MNHNY and CDR2 SVGAGI (reference sequence). The CDR3 covers 9 residues. The CDR3 loop reads CASGHEQYF. CDR3 coding DNA: TGTGCCAGCGGCCACGAGCAGTACTTC.

The table lists this clonotype with a few counts. The rearrangement links TRBV6-5 to TRBJ2-7; TRBD1 matches at 11 bases. This CDR3 has 14 amino acids. From germline, CDR1 is MNHEY and CDR2 SVGAGI. J gave up 1 base and V 10 bases, and 6 bases lay outside the gene matches. CDR3 in amino acids: CATSRDRGSYEQYV. CDR3 nucleotides: TGTGCCACCTCAAGGGACAGGGGGTCCTACGAGCAGTACGTC.

Ten or more counts support this clonotype. J is TRBJ2-2 and V is TRBV5-1; D is undetermined. The V end lost 4 bases, the J end lost 5 bases, and 12 bases lay between the germline ends. The CDR3 covers 14 residues. The germline gives CDR1 SGHRS, CDR2 YFSETQ. This CDR3 reads CASSRVSDTGELFF. The CDR3 DNA follows: TGCGCCAGCAGCCGGGTTTCGGATACCGGGGAGCTGTTTTTT.

This clonotype showed up just a few times. The chain is built from TRBV9 and TRBJ2-3; D could derive from TRBD1 or TRBD2 (7 bases each). Deletions cut 6 bases from V and 3 bases from J, with 20 bases between. The CDR3 has 16 amino acids. Germline assignment: CDR1 SGDLS and CDR2 YYNGEE. CDR3 sequence reads: CASTKGASGETDTQYF. The CDR3 nucleotides read TGTGCCAGCACTAAGGGGGCTAGCGGTGAGACAGATACGCAGTATTTT. The whole variable domain, filled in from reference TRBV9 and TRBJ2-3, reads DSGVTQTPKHLITATGQRVTLRCSPRSGDLSVYWYQQSLDQGLQFLIQYYNGEERAKGNILERFSAQQFPDLHSELNLSSLELGDSALYFCASTKGASGETDTQYFGPGTRLTVL.

This chain links TRBV7-9 with TRBJ1-2; D is uncertain. The CDR3 runs 15 residues. V lost 6 bases, J lost 6 bases, and 20 bases lay in between. CDR1 is SEHNR and CDR2 is FQNEAQ in the germline V gene (reference sequence). CDR3 amino acids: CASRTWRPEEDGYTF. Written as DNA, the CDR3 is TGTGCCAGCAGAACATGGCGTCCGGAAGAAGATGGCTACACCTTC.

The table lists this clonotype with many counts. The chain employs TRBV20-1 and TRBJ1-1; D is unresolved. The CDR3 totals 14 residues. In germline, CDR1 is DFQATT, CDR2 SNEGSKA (reference sequence). The V and J ends lost 3 bases and 1 base respectively, with 12 bases between them. The CDR3 here is CSASKPTTNTEAFF. CDR3 coding DNA: TGCAGTGCTAGCAAGCCCACCACGAACACTGAAGCTTTCTTT.

The sample holds many counts of this clonotype. This rearrangement joins TRBV12-3 or TRBV12-4 to TRBJ2-1; 11 positions agree with TRBD2. Unmatched junction bases numbered 4, after V lost 6 bases and J lost 3 bases. The CDR3 covers 15 residues. CDR3: CASSPSGGFYNEQFF. The CDR3 DNA is TGTGCCAGCAGCCCTAGCGGGGGGTTCTACAATGAGCAGTTCTTC.

This clonotype has only a few counts. CDR3 in DNA: TGTGCCAGCAGTCCGACAGGGGGCCGAAACACCTTC. This gives the protein CASSPTGGRNTF. This chain connects TRBV27 to TRBJ1-2, with TRBD1 matching 10 bases. The CDR3 length is 12 residues. J lost 12 bases, V lost 5 bases, and 6 bases had no gene match. Germline V lookup: CDR1 MNHEY, CDR2 SMNVEV (reference sequence).

This clonotype was detected ten times or more. This chain connects TRBV24-1 to TRBJ2-2; D is possibly TRBD1 (5 bases). The CDR3 length is 15 residues. Germline V gene sequence: CDR1 KGHDR, CDR2 SFDVKD. V lost 0 bases to trimming and J lost 6 bases, with 10 bases between them. The CDR3 loop is CATSDLRGRAGELFF. CDR3 nucleotide sequence: TGTGCCACCAGTGATTTGCGAGGCAGGGCCGGGGAGCTGTTTTTT.